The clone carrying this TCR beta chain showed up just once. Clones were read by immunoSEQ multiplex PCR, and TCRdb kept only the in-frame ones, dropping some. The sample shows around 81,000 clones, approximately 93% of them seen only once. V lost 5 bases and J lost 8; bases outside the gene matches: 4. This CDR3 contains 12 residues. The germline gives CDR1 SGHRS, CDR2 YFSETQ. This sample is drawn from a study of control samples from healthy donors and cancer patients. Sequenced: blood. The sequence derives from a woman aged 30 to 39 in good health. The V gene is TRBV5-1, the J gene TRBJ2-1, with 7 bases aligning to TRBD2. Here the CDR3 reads CASRGEGYEQFF. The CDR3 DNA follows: TGCGCCAGCAGGGGGGAGGGATATGAGCAGTTCTTC.